Listed below are T cell receptor beta chains from one sample, sequenced in a study of identical twins. TCRdb itself ran the 5' RACE reads through MiXCR, one entry per CDR3 protein. The sample includes under 300,000 distinct CDR3 sequences, about 14% of them seen just once. Material: memory (CD45RO+) T cells sorted from blood. These receptors all come from a woman aged 18-29 years in good health. Both conserved end residues are part of each CDR3.

V	J	CDR3
TRBV20-1	TRBJ2-7	CSARGRDFSYEQYF
TRBV12-3/TRBV12-4	TRBJ2-1	CASSPGLGRFNEQFF
TRBV27	TRBJ2-1	CASSKGDSSYNEQFF
TRBV27	TRBJ2-7	CASSYSGGPNYEQYF
TRBV6-1	TRBJ1-1	CAIEPGQLNTEAFF
TRBV27	TRBJ2-1	CASGRVNNEQFF
TRBV25-1	TRBJ2-7	CATIPVNSYEQYF
TRBV12-3/TRBV12-4	TRBJ2-7	CASSFYPGTGGKVESYEQYF
TRBV5-1	TRBJ2-5	CASSLTSGVETQYF
TRBV30	TRBJ2-7	CAWSPTGSSYEQYF
TRBV20-1	TRBJ2-5	CSARDPGQEYF
TRBV18	TRBJ2-3	CASSPGGGSDTQYF
TRBV10-3	TRBJ2-3	CAISAGLAGERNF
TRBV19	TRBJ1-3	CASSADRSRILGTIYF
TRBV13	TRBJ1-2	CASSGRTGGGYTF
TRBV7-9	TRBJ2-1	CASSLTGGIGDEQFF
TRBV20-1	TRBJ2-2	CSVPRGLRTGELFF
TRBV6-1	TRBJ1-6	CASSDWEKLYNSPLHF
TRBV9	TRBJ2-6	CASNHPSGANVLTF
TRBV4-3	TRBJ1-5	CASSQDRGEPQHF
TRBV7-2	TRBJ1-6	CASSTYNSPLHF
TRBV5-4	TRBJ1-1	CASSFGQGGNTEAFF
TRBV5-4	TRBJ2-2	CASSLDGAGELFF
TRBV7-3	TRBJ1-1	CASSFRVDTEAFF
TRBV3-1	TRBJ1-4	CASSPSNGLATNEKLFF
TRBV18	TRBJ2-5	CASSAQETQYF
TRBV7-8	TRBJ2-1	CASSRTSGGSNEQFF
TRBV28	TRBJ2-4	CASSSQGAKNIQYF
TRBV15	TRBJ2-1	CATSRDGQNEQFF
TRBV7-2	TRBJ2-7	CASSPQPLNEQYF
TRBV5-1	TRBJ2-7	CASSPGTGSYEQYF
TRBV7-3	TRBJ2-7	CASSASSSHEQYF
TRBV20-1	TRBJ2-7	CSARPGLGVYEQYF
TRBV21-1	TRBJ2-7	CASSKIGLPHEQYF
TRBV7-9	TRBJ2-3	CASSQTEFTQYF
TRBV12-3/TRBV12-4	TRBJ1-1	CASSFRANTEAFF
TRBV6-1	TRBJ2-1	CASSGRTSGYYNEQFF
TRBV5-1	TRBJ1-1	CASRFDGSTEAFF
TRBV13	TRBJ2-1	CASKRWGDEQFF